Presented here are 22 T cell receptor beta chains from one specimen sequenced in a study of T cell responses to AZD1222 COVID-19 vaccine (dated by TCRdb to 2020 to 2022). Read against the paper, the sample's time point label means: about 28 days (+/-7) after the second vaccine dose. Receptors were amplified or captured by the immunoSEQ multiplex PCR assay. TCRdb stores this immuneACCESS table with in-frame sequences only. Part of the clones is absent; in the studies checked, under half of the shortfall reflects unresolved V genes, and no reason is known for the rest. For this sample the table gives 83,000 or so clones, of which about 88% were detected only once. The ten largest clones add up to about 7% of the sample. The sequenced sample was peripheral blood, obtained 28 days after the second AZD1222 dose. The source of these receptors is an adult who received the AZD1222 COVID-19 vaccine.

Only a few counts were recorded for this clone. The chain employs TRBV7-2 and TRBJ2-3; perhaps TRBD1 as D (5 bases). This CDR3 contains 16 residues. The V and J ends lost 0 bases and 2 bases respectively, with 12 bases between them. CDR1 SGHTA and CDR2 FQGNSA come from the germline V gene. The CDR3 coding sequence is TGTGCCAGCAGCTTAGCTCCGACTGGGGCCACAGATACGCAGTATTTT. It is translated as CASSLAPTGATDTQYF.

The genes are TRBV6-5 and TRBJ1-3; possible D gene TRBD1, 6 bases. The germline V gene encodes CDR1 MNHEY and CDR2 SVGAGI. The CDR3 contains 15 residues. With 2 bases removed from V and 0 bases from J, the gap between germline ends came to 8 bases. CDR3 coding DNA: TGTGCCAGCAGTTACCAGGGGTTCTCTGGAAACACCATATATTTT. It encodes CASSYQGFSGNTIYF.

The V gene is TRBV29-1, the J gene TRBJ2-7, with D perhaps TRBD1 (6 bases). Germline values: CDR1 SQVTM, CDR2 ANQGSEA. CDR3 length equals 14 residues. With 1 base removed from V and 4 bases from J, the gap between germline ends came to 14 bases. The chain's CDR3 is CSVEGQGQRYEQYF. The CDR3 DNA is TGCAGCGTTGAAGGGCAGGGACAAAGGTACGAGCAGTACTTC.

This clone was counted only a few times. The V and J genes are TRBV25-1 and TRBJ2-1, with D uncertain. The germline gives CDR1 MGHDK, CDR2 SYGVNS. Trimming left V 5 bases short and J 0 bases short, with 17 bases between. The CDR3 contains 17 residues. CDR3 amino acids: CASSIRLVSSSYNEQFF. The CDR3 nucleotides are TGTGCCAGCAGTATACGACTCGTTTCCAGCTCCTACAATGAGCAGTTCTTC.

The J gene is TRBJ2-1, the V gene TRBV30, with D possibly being TRBD2 (6 bases). Germline V gene lookup returns CDR1 GTSNPN and CDR2 SVGIG (reference sequence). V gave up 0 bases and J gave up 8 bases, with 20 bases separating them. The CDR3 has 16 amino acids. The CDR3 region is CAWSVGVGSLVYEQFF. CDR3 DNA sequence: TGTGCCTGGAGTGTAGGGGTCGGGAGTTTAGTCTATGAGCAGTTCTTC.

The CDR3 nucleotides are TGTGCCAGCAGCTCAGCGGGTACTAGCGGGAGGTCTGAGCAGTTCTTC. Translated: CASSSAGTSGRSEQFF. This chain uses TRBV11-3 with TRBJ2-1, with TRBD2 matching over 12 bases. V dropped 4 bases and J dropped 9; count of bases not matched to a gene: 10. The CDR3 length is 16 residues. Germline V lookup: CDR1 SGHNT, CDR2 YENEEA.

This clone appeared a few times. This chain uses TRBV7-2 with TRBJ2-7; D not resolved. The V gene lost 4 bases and the J gene lost 6 bases, with 7 bases spanning the gap. Germline V gives CDR1 SGHTA, CDR2 FQGNSA. This CDR3 comprises 11 residues. CDR3 region: CASSSLREQYF. The CDR3 region has the DNA TGTGCCAGCAGCTCCCTCCGCGAGCAGTACTTC.

The chain recombines TRBV6-5 with TRBJ1-2; TRBD1 matches 9 bases. Unmatched junction bases numbered 6, after V lost 4 bases and J lost 9 bases. The V gene's germline CDR1 is MNHEY and CDR2 SVGAGI. This CDR3 spans 13 amino acids. CDR3 region: CASSWDRVESYTF. The CDR3 region has the DNA TGTGCCAGCAGTTGGGACAGGGTGGAGAGCTACACCTTC.

This clone was counted a few times. V gene TRBV4-1 combines with J gene TRBJ2-1; 9 bases agree with TRBD2. Germline V gives CDR1 MGHRA, CDR2 YSYEKL. The CDR3 covers 16 residues. V trimming: 5 bases; J trimming: 0 bases; junction bases outside the gene matches: 5. CDR3 residues: CASSSRSGSSYNEQFF. The CDR3 DNA reads as TGCGCCAGCAGCTCTCGTAGCGGGAGCTCCTACAATGAGCAGTTCTTC.

CDR3 protein: CASRTPGTGSGEQYF. The CDR3 coding sequence is TGTGCCAGCAGAACCCCCGGGACCGGGAGTGGGGAGCAGTACTTC. This chain links TRBV6-5 with TRBJ2-7; D perhaps matches TRBD2 (6 bases). Between the trimmed V and J ends, which lost 6 bases and 7 bases, there was a span of 22 bases. The CDR3 loop spans 15 amino acids. Germline V gene lookup returns CDR1 MNHEY and CDR2 SVGAGI.

The rearrangement joins TRBV30 to TRBJ2-1; D call uncertain. Per the germline V gene, CDR1 is GTSNPN and CDR2 is SVGIG (reference sequence). The CDR3 totals 13 residues. V dropped 3 bases and J dropped 4 bases, with 10 bases sitting between them. The CDR3 nucleotides are TGTGCCTGGAGCCCAACAGAGTACAATGAGCAGTTCTTC. Its translation is CAWSPTEYNEQFF. The full variable domain, rest sourced from reference TRBV30 and TRBJ2-1, is SQTIHQWPATLVQPVGSPLSLECTVEGTSNPNLYWYRQAAGRGLQLLFYSVGIGQISSEVPQNLSASRPQDRQFILSSKKLLLSDSGFYLCAWSPTEYNEQFFGPGTRLTVL.

The chain uses TRBV7-8 and TRBJ2-2; D is uncertain. The CDR3 runs 14 residues. V shed 3 bases and J shed 1 base, with 6 bases lying between them. Germline CDR1 reads SGHVS; CDR2 reads FQNEAQ. Here the CDR3 reads CASSLLRNTGELFF. The CDR3 DNA reads TGTGCCAGCAGCTTGCTCAGGAACACCGGGGAGCTGTTTTTT.

A few counts support this clone. V gene TRBV7-3 combines with J gene TRBJ2-1; TRBD2 aligns across 13 bases. The CDR3 length is 15 residues. The trim removed 5 bases at V and 7 bases at J, leaving 5 bases unmatched. Germline V gene lookup returns CDR1 SGHTA and CDR2 FQGTGA. The CDR3 loop is CASSTGLAGANEQFF. The CDR3 DNA sequence: TGTGCCAGCAGCACCGGACTAGCGGGAGCGAATGAGCAGTTCTTC.

The chain recombines TRBV5-1 with TRBJ2-3; 10 nucleotides match TRBD1. Germline CDR1 and CDR2: SGHRS and YFSETQ. The CDR3 consists of 16 residues. Unmatched junction bases numbered 6, after V lost 4 bases and J lost 1 base. CDR3 coding DNA: TGCGCCAGCAGCCGACAGGGGGCGAAAGGCACAGATACGCAGTATTTT. Translating gives CASSRQGAKGTDTQYF.

DNA of the CDR3: TGTGCCAGCAGCCCCTTCTTCGTGCCGAACACTGAAGCTTTCTTT. The encoded protein is CASSPFFVPNTEAFF. This chain joins TRBV14 and TRBJ1-1; D not resolved. V lost 4 bases, J lost 1 base, and 13 bases lay in between. CDR1 is SGHDN and CDR2 is FVKESK in the germline V gene. CDR3 size: 15 residues. Looking up the rest from reference TRBV14 and TRBJ1-1 gives the full variable domain: EAGVTQFPSHSVIEKGQTVTLRCDPISGHDNLYWYRRVMGKEIKFLLHFVKESKQDESGMPNNRFLAERTGGTYSTLKVQPAELEDSGVYFCASSPFFVPNTEAFFGQGTRLTVV.

The rearrangement uses TRBV4-2 and TRBJ1-2, with TRBD1 as a possible D gene (5 bases). The CDR3 sequence is 15 residues long. The germline V gene has CDR1 LGHNA and CDR2 YNFKEQ. Trimming removed 2 bases at V and 4 bases at J, with 14 bases between. CDR3 amino acids: CASSQPGRHSYGYTF. Here the CDR3 DNA reads TGTGCCAGCAGCCAACCGGGACGACACTCCTATGGCTACACCTTC.

The chain links TRBV4-3 to TRBJ2-6, with D unresolved. Germline V gives CDR1 LGHNA, CDR2 YSLEER. The CDR3 contains 16 residues. V dropped 1 base and J dropped 0 bases, with 7 bases sitting between them. The CDR3 sequence: CASSQVPSSGANVLTF. The DNA of the CDR3 is TGCGCCAGCAGCCAAGTTCCCAGCTCTGGGGCCAACGTCCTGACTTTC.

The chain recombines TRBV2 with TRBJ1-2; no clear D gene. Germline values: CDR1 SNHLY, CDR2 FYNNEI. The CDR3 covers 12 residues. V was shortened by 11 bases and J by 8 bases, with 18 bases between the two germline ends. This CDR3 is CAARLDSGGYTF. Written as DNA, the CDR3 is TGTGCCGCAAGGCTAGATTCGGGCGGCTACACCTTC.

This clone appeared once. For the CDR3, the DNA is TGTGCCAGCAGCCAAGGGACAGTGACAACGGGCTATGGCTACACCTTC. Protein: CASSQGTVTTGYGYTF. This chain links TRBV4-2 with TRBJ1-2, with a possible D match to TRBD1 (6 bases). CDR3 length equals 16 residues. Germline lookup yields CDR1 LGHNA and CDR2 YNFKEQ. V was clipped by 1 base and J by 4 bases, with 16 bases between them.

In nucleotides, the CDR3 is TGTGCCTGGAGTCAGGCAGGGCGGGGCTCCAAAAACATTCAGTACTTC. It codes for CAWSQAGRGSKNIQYF. The chain carries TRBV30 and TRBJ2-4; D is perhaps TRBD2 (6 bases). This CDR3 is built from 16 residues. V lost 2 bases to trimming and J lost 2 bases, with 16 bases between them. Germline assignment: CDR1 GTSNPN and CDR2 SVGIG (reference sequence).

In its sample, this clone was seen a few times. The chain is built from TRBV15 and TRBJ2-2; the D call may be TRBD1 or TRBD2 (5 bases each). Germline loops: CDR1 LNHNV, CDR2 YYDKDF (reference sequence). The CDR3 runs to 14 residues. Trimming stripped 9 bases from V and 3 bases from J, with 14 bases between. CDR3 amino acids: CATKLGTDTGELFF. CDR3 coding DNA: TGTGCCACTAAGCTAGGGACCGACACCGGGGAGCTGTTTTTT.

The V and J genes are TRBV7-6 and TRBJ1-1; 8 positions match TRBD1. In germline, CDR1 is SGHVS, CDR2 FNYEAQ. There are 17 residues in the CDR3. With V trimmed by 5 bases and J by 3 bases, 14 bases remained unmatched. The CDR3 region has the DNA TGTGCCAGCAGCCCCCAGGGGCAGGGGGCTTTGGACACTGAAGCTTTCTTT. Protein product: CASSPQGQGALDTEAFF.